This entry describes one T cell receptor beta chain. This specimen belongs to a study of blood T cell repertoires in COVID-19. As originally analysed: Nucleated cell counts were estimated from reference gene primer amplification. This table comes from immunoSEQ multiplex PCR, and its TCRdb copy is limited to in-frame clones, with some not included. The DNA gave D and trimming, while V, J and clone size come from that table. The data hold about 190,000 clones, with around 80% observed a single time. The CDR3 sequence is 15 residues long. V lost 3 bases to trimming and J lost 7 bases; unmatched junction nucleotides: 8. From germline, CDR1 is SGHAT and CDR2 FQNNGV.

The V call is TRBV11-2, the J call TRBJ2-1; 8 bases match TRBD1. The sequenced sample consisted of peripheral blood. The TCR originated in an elderly woman with active or convalescent COVID-19. The CDR3: CASSFFQGAGNEQFF. CDR3 nucleotide sequence: TGTGCCAGCAGCTTCTTCCAGGGGGCAGGAAATGAGCAGTTCTTC. Supplemented by reference TRBV11-2 and TRBJ2-1, the full variable domain reads EAGVAQSPRYKIIEKRQSVAFWCNPISGHATLYWYQQILGQGPKLLIQFQNNGVVDDSQLPKDRFSAERLKGVDSTLKIQPAKLEDSAVYLCASSFFQGAGNEQFFGPGTRLTVL.